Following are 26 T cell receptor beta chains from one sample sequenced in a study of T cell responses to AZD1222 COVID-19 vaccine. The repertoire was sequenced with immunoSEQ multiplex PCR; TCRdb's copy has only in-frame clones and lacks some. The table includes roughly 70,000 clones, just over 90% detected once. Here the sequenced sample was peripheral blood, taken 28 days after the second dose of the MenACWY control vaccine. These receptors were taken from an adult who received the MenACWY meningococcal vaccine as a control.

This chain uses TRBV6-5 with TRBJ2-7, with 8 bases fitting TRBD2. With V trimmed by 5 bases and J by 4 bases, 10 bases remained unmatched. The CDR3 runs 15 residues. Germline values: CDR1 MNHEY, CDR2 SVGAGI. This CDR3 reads CASSTSRPGGYEQYF. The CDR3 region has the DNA TGTGCCAGCAGTACCTCCCGCCCGGGAGGGTACGAGCAGTACTTC.

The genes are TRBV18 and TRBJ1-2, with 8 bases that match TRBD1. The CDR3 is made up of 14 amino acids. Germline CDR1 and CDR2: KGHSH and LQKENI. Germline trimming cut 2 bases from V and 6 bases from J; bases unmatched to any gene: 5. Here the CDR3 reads CASSPLQGEDGYTF. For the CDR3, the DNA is TGTGCCAGCTCACCATTACAGGGGGAGGATGGCTACACCTTC.

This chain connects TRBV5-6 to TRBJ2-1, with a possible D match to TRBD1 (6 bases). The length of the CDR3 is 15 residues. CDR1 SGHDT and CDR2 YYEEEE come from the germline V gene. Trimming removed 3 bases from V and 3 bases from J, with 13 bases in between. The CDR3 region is CASSSVTGDYNEQFF. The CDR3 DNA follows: TGTGCCAGCAGCTCGGTGACAGGAGACTACAATGAGCAGTTCTTC.

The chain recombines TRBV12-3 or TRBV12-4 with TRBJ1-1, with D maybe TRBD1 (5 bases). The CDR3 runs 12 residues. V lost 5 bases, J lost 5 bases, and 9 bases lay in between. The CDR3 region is CASSRDVTEAFF. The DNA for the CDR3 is TGTGCCAGCAGTCGGGACGTAACTGAAGCTTTCTTT.

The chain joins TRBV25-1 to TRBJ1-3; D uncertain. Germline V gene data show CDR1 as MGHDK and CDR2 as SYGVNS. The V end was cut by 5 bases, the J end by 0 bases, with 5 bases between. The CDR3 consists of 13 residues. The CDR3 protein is CASSPHSGNTIYF. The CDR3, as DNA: TGTGCCAGCAGTCCGCACTCTGGAAACACCATATATTTT.

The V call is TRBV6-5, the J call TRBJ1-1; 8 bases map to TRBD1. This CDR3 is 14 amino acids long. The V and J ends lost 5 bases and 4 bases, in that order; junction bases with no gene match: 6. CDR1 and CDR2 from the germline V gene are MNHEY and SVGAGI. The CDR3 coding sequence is TGTGCCAGCAGTCATGAACAGGGGGGCACTGAAGCTTTCTTT. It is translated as CASSHEQGGTEAFF.

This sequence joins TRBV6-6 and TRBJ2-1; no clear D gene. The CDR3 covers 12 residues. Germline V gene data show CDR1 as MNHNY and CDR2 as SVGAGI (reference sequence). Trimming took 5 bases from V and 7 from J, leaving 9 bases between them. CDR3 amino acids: CASSLLGNEQFF. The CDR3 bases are TGTGCCAGCAGTCTGCTCGGGAATGAGCAGTTCTTC.

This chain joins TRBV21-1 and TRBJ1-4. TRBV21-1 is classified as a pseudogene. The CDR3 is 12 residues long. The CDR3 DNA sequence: TGTGCCAGCAGCAGGAATGCCGAAAAACTGTTTTTT. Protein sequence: CASSRNAEKLFF.

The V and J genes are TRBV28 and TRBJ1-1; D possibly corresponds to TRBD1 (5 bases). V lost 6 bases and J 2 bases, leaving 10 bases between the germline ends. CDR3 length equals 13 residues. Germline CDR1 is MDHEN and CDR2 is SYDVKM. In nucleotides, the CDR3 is TGTGCCAGCAGCTTGGGGGACAACACTGAAGCTTTCTTT. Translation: CASSLGDNTEAFF.

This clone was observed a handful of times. CDR3 sequence reads: CASSLPGYVEAFF. Here the CDR3 DNA reads TGTGCCAGCAGCTTGCCCGGGTACGTTGAAGCTTTCTTT. The V gene is TRBV7-9, the J gene TRBJ1-1; D not certain. V was cut by 3 bases and J by 7 bases, with 12 bases left in between. Germline CDR1 reads SEHNR; CDR2 reads FQNEAQ (reference sequence). This CDR3 comprises 13 residues.

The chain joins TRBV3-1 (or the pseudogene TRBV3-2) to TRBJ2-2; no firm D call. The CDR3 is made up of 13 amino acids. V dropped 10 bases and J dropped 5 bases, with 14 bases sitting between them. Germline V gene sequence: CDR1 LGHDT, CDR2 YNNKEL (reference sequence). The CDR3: CAMCCQRTGELFF. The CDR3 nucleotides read TGTGCCATGTGTTGCCAGAGAACCGGGGAGCTGTTTTTT.

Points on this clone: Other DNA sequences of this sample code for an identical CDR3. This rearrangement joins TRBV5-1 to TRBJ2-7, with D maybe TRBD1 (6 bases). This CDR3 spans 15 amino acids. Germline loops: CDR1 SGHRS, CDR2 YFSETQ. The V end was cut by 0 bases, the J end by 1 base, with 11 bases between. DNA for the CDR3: TGCGCCAGCAGCTTGGTAGGGACAAGTTCCTACGAGCAGTACTTC. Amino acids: CASSLVGTSSYEQYF.

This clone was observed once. In nucleotides, the CDR3 is TGTGCCAGCAGGATGACAGGGGGAGAGACCCAGTACTTC. It is translated as CASRMTGGETQYF. The chain recombines TRBV5-8 with TRBJ2-5; 9 positions agree with TRBD1. CDR1 SGHTS and CDR2 YDEGEE come from the germline V gene. The CDR3 is 13 amino acids. J was trimmed by 4 bases and V by 5 bases; bases with no gene match: 3.

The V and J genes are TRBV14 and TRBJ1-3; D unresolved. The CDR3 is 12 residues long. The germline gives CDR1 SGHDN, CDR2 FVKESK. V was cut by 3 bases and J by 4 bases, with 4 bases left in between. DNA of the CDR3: TGTGCCAGCAGCCACCAGGGAAACACCATATATTTT. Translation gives CASSHQGNTIYF.

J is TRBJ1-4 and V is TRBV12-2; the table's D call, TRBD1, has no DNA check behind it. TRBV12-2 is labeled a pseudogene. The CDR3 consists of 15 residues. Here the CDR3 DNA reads TGTGCAAGTCGCTTAGGGACAGTCGGTTTAGGAAAACTGTTTTTT. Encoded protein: CASRLGTVGLGKLFF.

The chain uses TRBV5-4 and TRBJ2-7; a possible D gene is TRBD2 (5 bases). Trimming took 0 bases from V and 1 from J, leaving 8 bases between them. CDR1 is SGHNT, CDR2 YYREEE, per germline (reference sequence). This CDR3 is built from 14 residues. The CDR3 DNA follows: TGTGCCAGCAGCTTGGCTAGCCAATCCTACGAGCAGTACTTC. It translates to CASSLASQSYEQYF.

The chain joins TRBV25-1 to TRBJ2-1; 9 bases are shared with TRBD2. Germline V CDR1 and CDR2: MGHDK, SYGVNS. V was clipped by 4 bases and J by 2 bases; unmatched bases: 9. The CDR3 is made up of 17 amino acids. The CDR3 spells CASSAIAGVQPYNEQFF. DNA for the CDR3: TGTGCCAGCAGTGCTATAGCGGGAGTACAGCCCTACAATGAGCAGTTCTTC.

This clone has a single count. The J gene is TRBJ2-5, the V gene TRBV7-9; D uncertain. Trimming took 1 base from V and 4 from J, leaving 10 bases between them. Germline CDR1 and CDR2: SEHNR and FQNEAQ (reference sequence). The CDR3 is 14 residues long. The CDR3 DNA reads TGTGCCAGCAGCTTAGGGTATAGGTTAGAGACCCAGTACTTC. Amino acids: CASSLGYRLETQYF.

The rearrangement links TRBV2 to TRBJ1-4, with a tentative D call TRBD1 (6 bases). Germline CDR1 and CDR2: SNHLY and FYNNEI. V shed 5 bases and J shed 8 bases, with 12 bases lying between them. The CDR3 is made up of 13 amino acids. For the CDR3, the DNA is TGTGCCAGCAGTTGGACAGTGGGAGAAAAACTGTTTTTT. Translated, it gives CASSWTVGEKLFF.

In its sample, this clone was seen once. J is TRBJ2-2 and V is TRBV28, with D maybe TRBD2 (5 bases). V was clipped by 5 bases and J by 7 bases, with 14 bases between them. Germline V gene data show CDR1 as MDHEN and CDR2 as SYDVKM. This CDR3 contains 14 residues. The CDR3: CASSLPRDSGELFF. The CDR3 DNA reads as TGTGCCAGCAGTCTCCCTCGGGATAGCGGGGAGCTGTTTTTT.

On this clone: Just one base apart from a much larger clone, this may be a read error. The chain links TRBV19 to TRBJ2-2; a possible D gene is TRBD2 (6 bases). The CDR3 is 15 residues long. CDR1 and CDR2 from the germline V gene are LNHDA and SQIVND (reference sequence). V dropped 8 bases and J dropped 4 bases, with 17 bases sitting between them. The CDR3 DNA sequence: TGTGCCAGTCGTGGCGGGACGACTCTCACCGGGGAGCTGTTTTTT. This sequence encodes CASRGGTTLTGELFF. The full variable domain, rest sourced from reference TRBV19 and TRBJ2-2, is DGGITQSPKYLFRKEGQNVTLSCEQNLNHDAMYWYRQDPGQGLRLIYYSQIVNDFQKGDIAEGYSVSREKKESFPLTVTSAQKNPTAFYLCASRGGTTLTGELFFGEGSRLTVL.

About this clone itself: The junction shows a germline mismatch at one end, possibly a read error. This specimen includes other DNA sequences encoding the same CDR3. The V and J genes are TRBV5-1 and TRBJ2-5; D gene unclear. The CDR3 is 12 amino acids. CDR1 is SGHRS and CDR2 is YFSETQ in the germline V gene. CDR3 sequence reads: CASSSLQETQYF. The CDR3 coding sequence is TGCGCCAGCAGCTCTCTTCAAGAGACCCAATACTTC.

CDR3: CASREDRGGTGELFF. The DNA for the CDR3 is TGTGCCAGCAGGGAGGACAGGGGAGGCACCGGGGAGCTGTTTTTT. V and J are TRBV7-9 and TRBJ2-2, with 9 bases lining up with TRBD1. Germline V gene lookup returns CDR1 SEHNR and CDR2 FQNEAQ (reference sequence). The CDR3 covers 15 residues. Losses at the gene ends were 6 bases for V and 4 bases for J; bases not matched to a gene: 6.

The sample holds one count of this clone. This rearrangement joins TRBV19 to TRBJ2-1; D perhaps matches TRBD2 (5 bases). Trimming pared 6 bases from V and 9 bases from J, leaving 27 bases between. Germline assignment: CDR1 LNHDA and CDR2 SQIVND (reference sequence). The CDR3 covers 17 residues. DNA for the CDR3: TGTGCCAGTAGCACAACCCCCGGGAAAGCCTTTTCCAGTGAGCAGTTCTTC. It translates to CASSTTPGKAFSSEQFF.

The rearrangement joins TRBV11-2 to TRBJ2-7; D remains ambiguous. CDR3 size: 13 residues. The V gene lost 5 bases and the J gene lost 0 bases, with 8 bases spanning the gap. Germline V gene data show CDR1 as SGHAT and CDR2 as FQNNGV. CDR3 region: CASSPQASYEQYF. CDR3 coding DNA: TGTGCCAGCAGCCCTCAGGCCTCCTACGAGCAGTACTTC.

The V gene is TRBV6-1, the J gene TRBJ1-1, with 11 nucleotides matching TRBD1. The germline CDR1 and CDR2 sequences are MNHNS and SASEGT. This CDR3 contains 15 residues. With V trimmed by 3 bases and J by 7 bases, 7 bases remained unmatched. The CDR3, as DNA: TGTGCCAGCAGTGATACCGGGACAGGGGGTGATGAAGCTTTCTTT. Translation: CASSDTGTGGDEAFF.